The clone carrying this T cell receptor (beta chain) was seen only a few times. The sample comes from a study of cytomegalovirus exposure and HLA in healthy donors. V was pared by 8 bases and J by 5 bases, with 27 bases between. Germline V lookup: CDR1 LGHNT, CDR2 FRNRAP. CDR3 length equals 17 residues. PCR used 60 Vbeta primers and 13 Jbeta primers. TCRdb's copy holds only in-frame clones and misses some; the assay was immunoSEQ multiplex PCR. The sample contains about 55,000 clones, 75% to 85% of which appear only once. The chain links TRBV12-5 to TRBJ1-1; D might be TRBD1 (6 bases). Sequencing was carried out using PBMCs. This TCR was sampled from a female donor in good health and CMV-seronegative. CDR3 protein: CASSLGGSSNEGTEAFF. CDR3 nucleotides: TGTGCTAGTTCCCTAGGGGGTTCGAGTAATGAGGGGACTGAAGCTTTCTTT.